The 28 T cell receptor beta chains presented below share a single source sample, sequenced in a study of OX40 agonist ivuxolimab in advanced cancers. The table came from immunoSEQ multiplex PCR; TCRdb's copy has only in-frame clones and leaves some out. Among roughly 53,000 clones listed, 70% to 85% were seen once. This material consisted of CD4+ or CD8+ T cells sorted from blood, taken in a trial of the OX40 agonist ivuxolimab. The receptors originated from an adult with an advanced solid tumor such as melanoma, head and neck, liver or kidney cancer.

This chain connects TRBV5-6 to TRBJ2-1; TRBD2 matches at 8 bases. The V segment lost 3 bases and the J segment 14 bases; nucleotides outside the gene matches: 4. This CDR3 is 11 amino acids long. CDR1 and CDR2 from the germline V gene are SGHDT and YYEEEE. CDR3 in DNA: TGTGCCAGCAGCTGGGAGCGGGAGAAGTTCTTC. As protein: CASSWEREKFF.

The chain carries TRBV11-2 and TRBJ2-3, with D uncertain. Germline loops: CDR1 SGHAT, CDR2 FQNNGV. The CDR3 length is 13 residues. The V and J ends lost 1 base and 6 bases respectively, with 8 bases between them. DNA for the CDR3: TGTGCCAGCAGCTTAGTGACGTCCGATACGCAGTATTTT. Residues: CASSLVTSDTQYF.

The V call is TRBV11-2, the J call TRBJ2-1; 8 bases match TRBD2. J gave up 8 bases and V 0 bases, and 6 bases lay outside the gene matches. Germline CDR1 is SGHAT and CDR2 is FQNNGV. The CDR3 has 15 residues. Here the CDR3 reads CASSLDVAGSYEQFF. In DNA, the CDR3 is TGTGCCAGCAGCTTAGATGTAGCGGGATCGTATGAGCAGTTCTTC.

Remarks on this clone: An end of the junction does not agree with germline; a read error may underlie this. V is TRBV5-1 and J is TRBJ2-1; D uncertain. CDR1 and CDR2 (germline): SGHRS, YFSETQ. The CDR3 has 12 amino acids. CDR3 residues: CAGSPSLNEQFF. The CDR3, as DNA: TGCGCCGGCAGCCCCTCCCTAAATGAGCAGTTCTTC. Based on the CDR3 plus reference TRBV5-1 and TRBJ2-1, the full variable domain is KAGVTQTPRYLIKTRGQQVTLSCSPISGHRSVSWYQQTPGQGLQFLFEYFSETQRNKGNFPGRFSGRQFSNSRSEMNVSTLELGDSALYLCAGSPSLNEQFFGPGTRLTVL.

This chain connects TRBV6-6 to TRBJ2-1; D assignment may be TRBD1 or TRBD2 (5 bases each). V lost 2 bases and J lost 4, with 9 bases in between. Germline CDR1 and CDR2: MNHNY and SVGAGI (reference sequence). The CDR3 contains 14 residues. For the CDR3, the DNA is TGTGCCAGCAGTTACGGGGGAGTGTACAATGAGCAGTTCTTC. Its translation is CASSYGGVYNEQFF.

This chain links TRBV2 with TRBJ2-3; 11 nucleotides line up with TRBD2. The J segment lost 2 bases and the V segment lost 4 bases, leaving 8 bases of the junction unmatched. Germline-derived CDR1 and CDR2 are SNHLY and FYNNEI. The CDR3 has 17 amino acids. The CDR3 coding sequence is TGTGCCAGCAGTGTACTAGCGGGAGACCCCCTCACAGATACGCAGTATTTT. Translation: CASSVLAGDPLTDTQYF.

J is TRBJ1-2 and V is TRBV6-1, with D maybe TRBD1 (5 bases). The CDR3 sequence is 13 residues long. V lost 6 bases and J 8 bases, leaving 16 bases between the germline ends. The V gene's germline CDR1 is MNHNS and CDR2 SASEGT. CDR3 protein: CASSPGQAVGYTF. CDR3 coding DNA: TGTGCCAGCAGCCCTGGACAAGCTGTGGGCTACACCTTC.

This clone has more than one count but fewer than ten. The chain joins TRBV30 to TRBJ2-3; D remains ambiguous. CDR1 and CDR2 (germline): GTSNPN, SVGIG (reference sequence). With 0 bases removed from V and 5 bases from J, the gap between germline ends came to 9 bases. The CDR3 runs to 13 residues. The CDR3 loop is CAWSVLSVDTQYF. CDR3 sequence (DNA): TGTGCCTGGAGTGTACTCTCCGTAGATACGCAGTATTTT.

The chain uses TRBV7-9 and TRBJ2-5; D tentatively reads TRBD1 or TRBD2 (5 bases each). The CDR3 loop spans 14 amino acids. V dropped 4 bases and J dropped 5 bases, with 14 bases sitting between them. Germline values: CDR1 SEHNR, CDR2 FQNEAQ (reference sequence). This chain's CDR3 is CASSYAGTGETQYF. Written as DNA, the CDR3 is TGTGCCAGCAGCTACGCCGGGACCGGGGAGACCCAGTACTTC.

This clone has a single count. J is TRBJ2-7 and V is TRBV18; the D gene is possibly TRBD2 (6 bases). V lost 6 bases and J 5 bases, leaving 17 bases between the germline ends. The CDR3 is 14 amino acids. Germline-derived CDR1 and CDR2 are KGHSH and LQKENI. The CDR3 nucleotides read TGTGCCAGCTCTCGATCGGGACTTTCCAACGAGCAGTACTTC. Translation: CASSRSGLSNEQYF.

With regard to this clone: Other DNA sequences of this sample code for an identical CDR3. The chain is built from TRBV7-9 and TRBJ2-1, with D possibly TRBD2 on 6 matching bases. The V end lost 1 base, the J end lost 0 bases, and 7 bases lay between the germline ends. The CDR3 runs 15 residues. The germline V gene has CDR1 SEHNR and CDR2 FQNEAQ (reference sequence). CDR3 in amino acids: CASSLVGGSYNEQFF. CDR3 nucleotide sequence: TGTGCCAGCAGCTTAGTCGGGGGCTCCTACAATGAGCAGTTCTTC.

V and J are TRBV5-6 and TRBJ1-6; 9 nucleotides agree with TRBD1. The CDR3 loop spans 16 amino acids. The germline V gene encodes CDR1 SGHDT and CDR2 YYEEEE. Germline trimming cut 4 bases from V and 7 bases from J; bases unmatched to any gene: 9. DNA of the CDR3: TGTGCCAGCAGCCGGGGGACAGGGTCTGGAAATTCACCCCTCCACTTT. It encodes CASSRGTGSGNSPLHF.

This sequence joins TRBV7-9 and TRBJ2-7; 11 bases agree with TRBD2. The germline CDR1 and CDR2 sequences are SEHNR and FQNEAQ (reference sequence). The CDR3 contains 15 residues. After removal of 3 bases from V and 0 bases from J, the junction contained 1 base not matched to a gene. CDR3: CASSLGTSGSYEQYF. CDR3 DNA: TGTGCCAGCAGCTTGGGGACTAGCGGCTCCTACGAGCAGTACTTC.

The chain has TRBV20-1 and TRBJ1-5; no clear D. V gave up 6 bases and J gave up 6 bases, with 9 bases separating them. The length of the CDR3 is 11 residues. Germline CDR1 DFQATT, CDR2 SNEGSKA (reference sequence). CDR3 loop: CSASHGQPQHF. The CDR3 nucleotides read TGCAGTGCAAGCCACGGTCAGCCCCAGCATTTT.

The rearrangement links TRBV11-1 to TRBJ2-3; 7 bases are shared with TRBD2. CDR3 length: 16 residues. Trimming cost V 5 bases and J 2 bases; bases outside gene matches: 10. From germline, CDR1 is SGHAT and CDR2 FQDESV (reference sequence). CDR3 DNA: TGTGCCAGCAGCCCTGGCGGGAGACTCCCCACAGATACGCAGTATTTT. It is translated as CASSPGGRLPTDTQYF.

This chain connects TRBV6-6 to TRBJ1-2, with 9 bases fitting TRBD1. The CDR3 contains 14 residues. V lost 2 bases and J lost 4; bases outside the gene matches: 2. The V gene's germline CDR1 is MNHNY and CDR2 SVGAGI (reference sequence). For the CDR3, the DNA is TGTGCCAGCAGTTACGAGACAGGGGGCTATGGCTACACCTTC. This codes for CASSYETGGYGYTF.

This clone was counted a single time. The chain combines TRBV5-5 with TRBJ2-7, with D possibly matching TRBD1 (5 bases). V lost 0 bases, J lost 2 bases, and 12 bases lay in between. The CDR3 has 15 amino acids. The germline V gene encodes CDR1 SGHKS and CDR2 YYEKEE (reference sequence). The CDR3 region has the DNA TGTGCCAGCAGCTTGGATGCGGCAGGGACCTACGAGCAGTACTTC. It encodes CASSLDAAGTYEQYF.

The chain employs TRBV5-6 and TRBJ2-7; TRBD2 agrees at 8 bases. CDR1 and CDR2 from the germline V gene are SGHDT and YYEEEE. This CDR3 region has 15 residues. The J segment lost 6 bases and the V segment lost 4 bases, leaving 12 bases of the junction unmatched. DNA of the CDR3: TGTGCCAGCAGCCCCTACGAGCGGGAGTTATCCGAGCAGTACTTC. This sequence encodes CASSPYERELSEQYF.

V and J are TRBV6-4 and TRBJ2-3; TRBD2 might be the D (6 bases). With 10 bases removed from V and 6 bases from J, the gap between germline ends came to 20 bases. The CDR3 length is 14 residues. The V gene's germline CDR1 is MRHNA and CDR2 SNTAGT. The CDR3 coding sequence is TGTGCCACCAAGCCGGGACTCGAGGGGGATACGCAGTATTTT. This sequence encodes CATKPGLEGDTQYF.

The rearrangement joins TRBV30 to TRBJ1-2; D gene uncertain. The germline V gene encodes CDR1 GTSNPN and CDR2 SVGIG (reference sequence). This CDR3 has 16 residues. V was cut by 0 bases and J by 6 bases, with 20 bases left in between. In DNA form, the CDR3 reads TGTGCCTGGAGTGTAGACCCCCGGGATTTGGGCCATGGCTACACCTTC. Its translation: CAWSVDPRDLGHGYTF. The entire variable domain, with the rest obtained from reference TRBV30 and TRBJ1-2, is as follows: SQTIHQWPATLVQPVGSPLSLECTVEGTSNPNLYWYRQAAGRGLQLLFYSVGIGQISSEVPQNLSASRPQDRQFILSSKKLLLSDSGFYLCAWSVDPRDLGHGYTFGSGTRLTVV.

This clone occurred once. This sequence joins TRBV28 and TRBJ2-7, with D perhaps TRBD1 (6 bases). Trimming took off 6 bases at V and 6 bases at J, with 21 bases between the two ends. In germline, CDR1 is MDHEN, CDR2 SYDVKM. This CDR3 has 15 residues. This chain's CDR3 is CASSSHRQVAPEQYF. The CDR3, as DNA: TGTGCCAGCAGCTCCCACCGACAGGTGGCTCCCGAGCAGTACTTC.

This chain connects TRBV7-9 to TRBJ2-5; D may be TRBD2 (6 bases). Germline loops: CDR1 SEHNR, CDR2 FQNEAQ (reference sequence). This CDR3 has 16 amino acids. V dropped 1 base and J dropped 5 bases, with 17 bases sitting between them. The CDR3 nucleotides are TGTGCCAGCAGCTTAGGATCAGGGTCCGGGAGTGAGACCCAGTACTTC. Translation: CASSLGSGSGSETQYF.

V is TRBV6-5 and J is TRBJ1-1; 12 bases fit TRBD1. The germline V gene has CDR1 MNHEY and CDR2 SVGAGI. This CDR3 contains 14 residues. With V trimmed by 6 bases and J by 4 bases, 3 bases remained unmatched. The CDR3 spells CASSGTGGSTEAFF. The CDR3, as DNA: TGTGCCAGCAGCGGGACAGGGGGCAGCACTGAAGCTTTCTTT.

CDR3 region: CASSEELGLSSYEQYF. The CDR3 bases are TGTGCCAGCAGTGAAGAATTGGGACTGAGCTCCTACGAGCAGTACTTC. V and J are TRBV6-1 and TRBJ2-7, with D tentatively TRBD2 (6 bases). This CDR3 is built from 16 residues. The V gene's germline CDR1 is MNHNS and CDR2 SASEGT. V was pared by 1 base and J by 0 bases, with 13 bases between.

V is TRBV6-5 and J is TRBJ2-7, with unresolved D. The V end lost 5 bases, the J end lost 0 bases, and 8 bases lay between the germline ends. CDR3 size: 13 residues. CDR1 and CDR2 from the germline V gene are MNHEY and SVGAGI. DNA of the CDR3: TGTGCCAGCAGTGAAGAGGCCTCCTACGAGCAGTACTTC. This codes for CASSEEASYEQYF.

The rearrangement links TRBV14 to TRBJ2-7; D is undetermined. CDR3 length: 12 amino acids. Trimming took off 1 base at V and 4 bases at J, with 5 bases between the two ends. Germline CDR1 and CDR2: SGHDN and FVKESK. The CDR3 spells CASSQVRYEQYF. The CDR3 nucleotides read TGTGCCAGCAGCCAAGTTCGATACGAGCAGTACTTC.

The V gene is TRBV6-1, the J gene TRBJ2-7; the D gene is possibly TRBD1 (6 bases). V lost 3 bases to trimming and J lost 3 bases, with 18 bases between them. This CDR3 has 16 amino acids. Germline values: CDR1 MNHNS, CDR2 SASEGT. The chain's CDR3 is CASSDFRTATLYEQYF. Written as DNA, the CDR3 is TGTGCCAGCAGTGATTTTCGGACAGCTACCCTCTACGAGCAGTACTTC.

The chain has TRBV7-2 and TRBJ2-1, with D perhaps TRBD1 or TRBD2 (5 bases each). Germline assignment: CDR1 SGHTA and CDR2 FQGNSA. This CDR3 contains 14 residues. Trimming pared 1 base from V and 13 bases from J, leaving 17 bases between. The CDR3 is CASSLGDPKRSQFF. CDR3 in DNA: TGTGCCAGCAGCTTAGGGGACCCCAAAAGGTCTCAGTTCTTC.